This TCR beta chain came from a study of OX40 agonist ivuxolimab in advanced cancers. A note on the overall study: Ivuxolimab, which targeted the costimulatory receptor OX40 (CD134), was an agonistic, fully human IgG2 monoclonal antibody. Partial responses were achieved by three dose-escalation patients, of whom one had hepatocellular carcinoma and two had cutaneous melanoma. The dose-escalation cohort was about 83% male with a mean age of approximately 60 years, ranging from roughly 23 to 79. The point of sequencing TCRbeta in the periphery was to test whether ivuxolimab changed TCR sequence diversity and drove clonal T-cell expansion. Prior anti-PD-1, anti-PD-L1 or anti-CTLA-4 therapy was permitted, and checkpoint inhibitors had been received by about 44% of dose-escalation patients. Of the approximately 50 dose-escalation patients, hepatocellular carcinoma was present in roughly 19, melanoma in about 15, renal cell carcinoma in 9 and head and neck cancer in 9. Intravenous ivuxolimab was administered to patients every 2 weeks at six dose levels: 0.01, 0.1, 0.3, 1.5, 3 and 10 mg/kg. The paper covers the monotherapy dose-escalation part of the phase I ivuxolimab trial, which included N ≈ 50 patients. Overall results and qualifications from the work: After ivuxolimab, expanded clones were on average more numerous among CD8+ T cells than among CD4+ T cells. In partial responders in the 0.1-3.0 mg/kg groups, normalized peripheral clonal expansion was found to be among the lowest, especially among CD8+ T cells. The antigen specificity of the peripheral T cells that underwent clonal expansion was not determined. At doses of 0.1 to 3.0 mg/kg, clonal expansion of both CD4+ and CD8+ T cells in blood was seen between baseline and week 6. Low levels of normalized T-cell clonal expansion were also seen in some nonresponding patients.

Patients with autoimmune disease history or receiving systemic immunosuppression were excluded from the trial. Peripheral blood for TCR sequencing was drawn from every dose cohort at baseline, at cycle 4 day 1 and at cycle 7 day 1. The samples were drawn from a first-in-human, open-label, multicenter phase I dose-escalation trial of ivuxolimab. Adults with locally advanced or metastatic melanoma, renal cell, hepatocellular, or head and neck squamous cell carcinoma were enrolled in the trial. Before TCR sequencing, CD4+ T cells and CD8+ T cells from peripheral blood were sorted into separate populations. Details on this clone: The antigen it recognizes is unknown. Base-call qualities are not available, and no considerably larger clone is one nucleotide away.

Based on the germline V gene (reference sequence), the CDR1 and CDR2 sequences are LNHDA and SQIVND. The CDR3 runs 15 residues from the cysteine to the phenylalanine. Only the CDR3 part of the read is kept: 45 bases, read in frame from the first base. V is cut by 4 bases and J by 7 bases, and the space between the germline ends is 17 bases. Genomic DNA was extracted from sorted cells for sequencing of the TCRbeta CDR3 region. The immunoSEQ Assay was used to sequence the TCRbeta CDR3 regions. The clones in this table, taken by TCRdb from immuneACCESS, are in-frame only. Not every clone is retained; where verified, under half of the shortfall comes from an unresolved V gene, and the cause of the rest is unknown. This sample holds around 75,000 clones; 85% to 90% were observed only once. The top ten clones comprise 2% to 3% of the sample.

This sequence uses TRBV19 and TRBJ1-5, with TRBD1 perhaps the D gene, on 5 matching bases. This TCR was sampled from an adult with an advanced solid tumor such as melanoma, head and neck, liver or kidney cancer. Specimen: CD4+ or CD8+ T cells sorted from blood, collected in a trial of the OX40 agonist ivuxolimab. The DNA is as follows: TGTGCCAGTAGTACGGTCGCAGGGTTAGGGCAGCCCCAGCATTTT. This yields the protein CASSTVAGLGQPQHF. The variable domain in full, with residues beyond the CDR3 obtained from the reference TRBV19 and TRBJ1-5 genes, is DGGITQSPKYLFRKEGQNVTLSCEQNLNHDAMYWYRQDPGQGLRLIYYSQIVNDFQKGDIAEGYSVSREKKESFPLTVTSAQKNPTAFYLCASSTVAGLGQPQHFGDGTRLSIL.